This TCR beta chain was obtained from a study of cytomegalovirus exposure and HLA in healthy donors (dated by TCRdb to about 2017). At the level of the whole study: According to a later analysis, one platform produced both the 110 or so validation repertoires and the 730 or so repertoires of the first cohort. To predict cytomegalovirus infection status, the study brought together high-throughput TCR immunosequencing, statistical association of individual TCRs with disease status, and machine learning. A separate validation cohort of 100 to 150 different subjects was used in addition to the 666-subject first cohort. The study was designed to test whether signatures of past pathogen exposure could be identified by cataloging public T cell receptors. What the research found in general, with its limitations: A few of the identified cytomegalovirus-associated TCR beta chains were confirmed in vitro to be specific for cytomegalovirus antigens. Subsequent analysis determined that TCRs grouped into clusters in the first cohort also showed a tendency toward co-occurrence across the approximately 110 validation repertoires, and approximately 93% of cluster scores exceeded 0. It was suggested by the authors that the approach could potentially be generalized to other disease states and immunological phenotypes. The classifier was reported to diagnose cytomegalovirus status with high specificity and sensitivity in both the original and validation cohorts. All 120 or so repertoires were used to score co-occurrence in the validation cohort in a later analysis, because that analysis had no HLA typing for the cohort. While some public TCRs were present in many individuals, most TCR sequences turned up only very rarely across donors. The study listed 150 to 200 TCR beta chains as associated with cytomegalovirus.

Library preparation employed the immunoSEQ multiplex PCR assay. From the authors' description of their analysis: A statistical classification framework was built for diagnosing cytomegalovirus status from the catalog of TCR beta chain sequences. The table was pulled from immuneACCESS by TCRdb, which kept in-frame rearrangements only. Such tables lose some clones; where checked, under half of the loss comes from unresolved V genes, and the rest has no known cause. Clone size and the V and J calls come from that table; the DNA yielded D and trimming. For this sample there are some 150,000 clones; approximately 86% appear just once. Around 20% of the sample goes to the ten largest clones. Details on this clone: There is no known antigen for this receptor. No base quality values were provided; no much bigger clone lies one nucleotide off.

The donors belonged to the validation cohort of about 110 subjects, which was separate from the 666-subject first cohort. After removal of 4 bases from V and 5 bases from J, the junction retains 1 base not matched to a gene. Per the germline V gene (reference sequence), LNHDA is the CDR1 and SQIVND is the CDR2. Inclusive of the bounding cysteine and phenylalanine, the CDR3 is 15 residues long. The retained sequence is limited to the CDR3, 45 bases, with the frame set at the first base. This chain is built from TRBV19 and TRBJ2-1; TRBD2 agrees with 14 junctional bases. Sequencing used PBMCs. This clonotype was obtained from a man younger than 35 in good health and CMV-seropositive. Read as DNA, the sequence is TGTGCCAGTAGTAAGGGACTAGCGGGAGACAATGAGCAGTTCTTC. The translation is CASSKGLAGDNEQFF.